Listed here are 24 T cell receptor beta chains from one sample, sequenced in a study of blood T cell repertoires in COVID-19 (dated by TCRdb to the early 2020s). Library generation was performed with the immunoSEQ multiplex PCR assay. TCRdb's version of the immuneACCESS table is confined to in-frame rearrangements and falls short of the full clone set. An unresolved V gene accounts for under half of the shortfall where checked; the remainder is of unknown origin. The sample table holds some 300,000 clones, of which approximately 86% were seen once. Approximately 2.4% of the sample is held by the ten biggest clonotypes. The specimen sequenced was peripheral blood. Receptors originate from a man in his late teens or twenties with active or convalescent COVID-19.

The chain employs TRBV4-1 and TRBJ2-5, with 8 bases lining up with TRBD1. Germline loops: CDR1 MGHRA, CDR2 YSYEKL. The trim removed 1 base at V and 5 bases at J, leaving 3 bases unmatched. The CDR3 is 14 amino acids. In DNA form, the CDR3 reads TGCGCCAGCAGCCAAGTACAGGGGGACGAGACCCAGTACTTC. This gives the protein CASSQVQGDETQYF.

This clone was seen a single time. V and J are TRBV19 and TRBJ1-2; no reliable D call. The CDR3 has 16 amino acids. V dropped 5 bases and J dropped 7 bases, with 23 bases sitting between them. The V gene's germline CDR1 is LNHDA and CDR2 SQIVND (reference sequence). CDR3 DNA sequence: TGTGCCAGTAGTGAACAGATGAACGGAATAATGCGTGGCTACACCTTC. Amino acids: CASSEQMNGIMRGYTF.

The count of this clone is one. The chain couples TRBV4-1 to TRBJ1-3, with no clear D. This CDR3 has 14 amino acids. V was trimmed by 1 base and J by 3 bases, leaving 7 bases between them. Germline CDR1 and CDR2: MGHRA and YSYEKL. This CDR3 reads CASSQGAGGNTIYF. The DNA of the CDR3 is TGCGCCAGCAGCCAAGGGGCTGGTGGAAACACCATATATTTT.

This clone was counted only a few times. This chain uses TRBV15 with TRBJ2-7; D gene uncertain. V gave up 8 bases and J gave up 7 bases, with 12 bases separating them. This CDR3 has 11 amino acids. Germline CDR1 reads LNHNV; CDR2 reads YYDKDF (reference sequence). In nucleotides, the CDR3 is TGTGCCACCGGATTCCGGAGAGAGCAGTACTTC. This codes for CATGFRREQYF.

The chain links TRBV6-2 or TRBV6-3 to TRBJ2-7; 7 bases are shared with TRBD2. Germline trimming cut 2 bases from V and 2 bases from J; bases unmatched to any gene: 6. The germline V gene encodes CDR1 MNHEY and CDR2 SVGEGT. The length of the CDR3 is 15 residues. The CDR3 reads CASSYPSGLTYEQYF. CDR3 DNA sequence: TGTGCCAGCAGTTACCCATCGGGACTAACCTACGAGCAGTACTTC.

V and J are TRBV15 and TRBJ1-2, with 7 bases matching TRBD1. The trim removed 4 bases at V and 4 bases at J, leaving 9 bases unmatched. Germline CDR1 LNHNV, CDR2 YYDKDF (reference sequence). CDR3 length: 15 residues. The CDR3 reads CATSTFQGQFYGYTF. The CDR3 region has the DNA TGTGCCACCAGCACTTTCCAGGGACAGTTCTATGGCTACACCTTC.

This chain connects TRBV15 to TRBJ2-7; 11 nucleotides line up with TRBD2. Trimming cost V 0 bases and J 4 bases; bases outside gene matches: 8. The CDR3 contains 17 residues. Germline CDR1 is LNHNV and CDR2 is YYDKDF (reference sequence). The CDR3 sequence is CATSREASGRSRYEQYF. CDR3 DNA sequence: TGTGCCACCAGCAGAGAGGCTAGCGGGAGGTCTCGATACGAGCAGTACTTC. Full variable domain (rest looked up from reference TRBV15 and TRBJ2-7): DAMVIQNPRYQVTQFGKPVTLSCSQTLNHNVMYWYQQKSSQAPKLLFHYYDKDFNNEADTPDNFQSRRPNTSFCFLDIRSPGLGDTAMYLCATSREASGRSRYEQYFGPGTRLTVT.

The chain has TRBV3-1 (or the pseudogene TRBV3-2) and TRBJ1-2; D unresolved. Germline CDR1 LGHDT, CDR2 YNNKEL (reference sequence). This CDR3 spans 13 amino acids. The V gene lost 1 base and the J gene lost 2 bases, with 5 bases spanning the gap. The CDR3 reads CASSQARNYGYTF. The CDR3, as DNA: TGTGCCAGCAGCCAAGCCAGGAACTATGGCTACACCTTC.

Here the CDR3 reads CASSLGSGSYEQYF. CDR3 in DNA: TGTGCCAGCAGCTTAGGATCCGGGTCCTACGAGCAGTACTTC. V and J are TRBV7-8 and TRBJ2-7, with D unresolved. Trimming cost V 1 base and J 1 base, with 8 bases left between them. This CDR3 region has 14 residues. Germline CDR1 SGHVS, CDR2 FQNEAQ.

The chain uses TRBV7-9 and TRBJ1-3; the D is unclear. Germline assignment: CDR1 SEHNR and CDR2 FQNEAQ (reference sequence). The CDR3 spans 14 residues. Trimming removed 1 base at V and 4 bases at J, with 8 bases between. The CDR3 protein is CASSLVGAGNTIYF. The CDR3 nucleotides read TGTGCCAGCAGCTTAGTAGGAGCAGGAAACACCATATATTTT.

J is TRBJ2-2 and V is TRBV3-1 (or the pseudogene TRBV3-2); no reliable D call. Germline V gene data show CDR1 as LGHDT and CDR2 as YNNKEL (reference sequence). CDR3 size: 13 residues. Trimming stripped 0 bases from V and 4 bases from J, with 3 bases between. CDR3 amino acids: CASSQDLTGELFF. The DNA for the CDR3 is TGTGCCAGCAGCCAAGACCTCACCGGGGAGCTGTTTTTT.

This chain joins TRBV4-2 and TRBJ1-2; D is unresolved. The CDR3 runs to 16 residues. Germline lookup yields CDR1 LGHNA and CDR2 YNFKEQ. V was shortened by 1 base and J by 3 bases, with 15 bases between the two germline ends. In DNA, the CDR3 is TGTGCCAGCAGCCAAGCCCCCCAGGTAGAAGACTATGGCTACACCTTC. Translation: CASSQAPQVEDYGYTF.

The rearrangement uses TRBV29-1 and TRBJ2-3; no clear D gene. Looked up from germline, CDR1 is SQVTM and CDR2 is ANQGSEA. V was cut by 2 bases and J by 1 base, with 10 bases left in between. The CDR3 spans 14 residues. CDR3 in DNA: TGCAGCGTTGAACCCCGGGTCGGCACAGATACGCAGTATTTT. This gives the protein CSVEPRVGTDTQYF.

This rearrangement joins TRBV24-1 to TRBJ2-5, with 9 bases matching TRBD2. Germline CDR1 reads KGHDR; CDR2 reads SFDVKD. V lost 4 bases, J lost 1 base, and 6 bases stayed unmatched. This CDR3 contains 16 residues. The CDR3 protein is CATSDPGTSSQETQYF. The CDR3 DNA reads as TGTGCCACCAGTGACCCCGGGACTAGCAGCCAAGAGACCCAGTACTTC.

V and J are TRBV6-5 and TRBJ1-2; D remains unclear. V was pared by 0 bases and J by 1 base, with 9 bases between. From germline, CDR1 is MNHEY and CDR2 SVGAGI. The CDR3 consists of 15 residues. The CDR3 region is CASSYSPRINYGYTF. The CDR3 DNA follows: TGTGCCAGCAGTTACTCCCCCAGGATTAACTATGGCTACACCTTC.

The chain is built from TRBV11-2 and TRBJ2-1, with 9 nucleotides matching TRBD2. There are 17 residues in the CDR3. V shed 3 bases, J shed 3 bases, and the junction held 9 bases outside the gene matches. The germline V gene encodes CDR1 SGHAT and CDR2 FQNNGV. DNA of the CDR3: TGTGCCAGCAGCTTTAGGGTAGCGGGGGCTGGCTACAATGAGCAGTTCTTC. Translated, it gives CASSFRVAGAGYNEQFF. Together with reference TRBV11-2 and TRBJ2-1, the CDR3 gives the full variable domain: EAGVAQSPRYKIIEKRQSVAFWCNPISGHATLYWYQQILGQGPKLLIQFQNNGVVDDSQLPKDRFSAERLKGVDSTLKIQPAKLEDSAVYLCASSFRVAGAGYNEQFFGPGTRLTVL.

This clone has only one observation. The CDR3 bases are TGTGCCAGCAGTTACTCAGGGGTCGGCTCCTACAATGAGCAGTTCTTC. Translated, it gives CASSYSGVGSYNEQFF. The V call is TRBV6-5, the J call TRBJ2-1; perhaps TRBD1 as D (5 bases). The CDR3 spans 16 residues. V was shortened by 0 bases and J by 0 bases, with 9 bases between the two germline ends. Germline V gives CDR1 MNHEY, CDR2 SVGAGI.

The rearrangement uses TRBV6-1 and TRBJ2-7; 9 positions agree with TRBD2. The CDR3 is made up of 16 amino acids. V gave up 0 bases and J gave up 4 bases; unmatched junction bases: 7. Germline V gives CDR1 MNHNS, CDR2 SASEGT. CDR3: CASSEARGTSSYEQYF. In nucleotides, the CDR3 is TGTGCCAGCAGTGAAGCTAGAGGGACTAGCAGTTACGAGCAGTACTTC.

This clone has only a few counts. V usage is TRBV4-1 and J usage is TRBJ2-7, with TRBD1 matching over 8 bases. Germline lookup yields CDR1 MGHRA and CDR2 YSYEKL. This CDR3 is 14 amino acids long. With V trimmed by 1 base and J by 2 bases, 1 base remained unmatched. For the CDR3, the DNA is TGCGCCAGCAGCCAAGGACAGGGGACCTACGAGCAGTACTTC. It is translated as CASSQGQGTYEQYF.

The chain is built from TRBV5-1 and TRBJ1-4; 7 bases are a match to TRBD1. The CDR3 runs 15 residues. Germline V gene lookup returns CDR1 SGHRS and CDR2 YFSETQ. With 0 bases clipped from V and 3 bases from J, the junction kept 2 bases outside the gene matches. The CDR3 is CASSLVQGPNEKLFF. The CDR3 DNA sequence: TGCGCCAGCAGCTTGGTACAGGGGCCTAATGAAAAACTGTTTTTT.

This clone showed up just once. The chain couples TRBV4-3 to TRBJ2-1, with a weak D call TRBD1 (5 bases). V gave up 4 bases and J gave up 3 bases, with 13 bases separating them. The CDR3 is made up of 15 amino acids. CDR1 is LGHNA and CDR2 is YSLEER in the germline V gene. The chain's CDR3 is CASSRNGRDYNEQFF. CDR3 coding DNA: TGCGCCAGCAGCCGAAACGGCAGGGACTACAATGAGCAGTTCTTC.

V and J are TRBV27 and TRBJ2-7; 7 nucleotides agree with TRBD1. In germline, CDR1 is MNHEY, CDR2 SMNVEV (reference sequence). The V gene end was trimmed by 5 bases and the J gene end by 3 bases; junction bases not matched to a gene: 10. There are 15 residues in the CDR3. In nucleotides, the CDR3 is TGTGCCAGCAGTGCCCAGACAGGGTTTAGCTACGAGCAGTACTTC. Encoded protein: CASSAQTGFSYEQYF.

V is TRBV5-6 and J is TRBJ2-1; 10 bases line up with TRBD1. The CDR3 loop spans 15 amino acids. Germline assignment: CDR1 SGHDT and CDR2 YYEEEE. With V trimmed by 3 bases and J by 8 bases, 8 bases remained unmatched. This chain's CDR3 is CASSSPGQGPHEQFF. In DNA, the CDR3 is TGTGCCAGCAGCTCACCGGGACAGGGGCCCCATGAGCAGTTCTTC.

CDR3 residues: CASSLVLGGHQPQHF. CDR3 DNA sequence: TGTGCCAGCAGTTTAGTGTTAGGGGGCCATCAGCCCCAGCATTTT. This chain uses TRBV27 with TRBJ1-5; TRBD1 matches at 7 bases. Germline CDR1 is MNHEY and CDR2 is SMNVEV (reference sequence). This CDR3 contains 15 residues. V dropped 2 bases and J dropped 5; count of bases not matched to a gene: 6.